This T cell receptor beta chain was identified in a study of T cell changes during pregnancy in multiple sclerosis. TCRdb's table, derived via immunoSEQ multiplex PCR, lists solely in-frame clones and lacks some. The table shows more than 85,000 clones, with about 94% occurring only once. Trimming removed 2 bases at V and 2 bases at J, with 10 bases between. CDR1 and CDR2 (germline): LNHDA, SQIVND (reference sequence). The CDR3 contains 14 residues. This TCR came from a female donor in good health, enrolled as a control in a pregnancy study. J is TRBJ2-7 and V is TRBV19, with a tentative D call TRBD1 (6 bases). The material was peripheral blood, obtained in the third trimester of pregnancy. DNA of the CDR3: TGTGCCAGTAGTATATTGGACAGAGCCTACGAGCAGTACTTC. Residues: CASSILDRAYEQYF.